This record covers a single T cell receptor (beta chain). Its antigen is still unknown. A read error is likely here: a far larger clone is one base away. These data are taken from a study of shared clonotypes between healthy human individuals. Overall study context: Every donor yielded three CD4 naive, three CD4 memory, two CD8 naive and one CD8 memory plate. General study findings and limits: Researchers sampled only blood; tissue repertoires likely differ.

The protocol was immunoSEQ multiplex PCR, while the TCRdb copy is restricted to in-frame clones and leaves out a portion. The sample shows over a million clones, around 78% of them seen only once. The sequence came from a man aged 18 to 29 in good health. Some clones in this sample may be carry-over from other donors' samples. Sequencing was performed on memory CD4+ T cells from PBMCs. Sample subset: CD45RA-negative fraction.

The CDR3 sequence: CASSLAGQTDYGYAF. The CDR3 DNA follows: TGTGCCAGCAGCCTCGCGGGACAGACTGACTATGGCTACGCCTTC. The chain employs TRBV6-6 and TRBJ1-2; the match to TRBD1 covers 7 bases. The CDR3 spans 15 residues. CDR1 and CDR2 (germline): MNHNY, SVGAGI (reference sequence).